The following is a T cell receptor (beta chain) sequence with its context. Antigen unknown. Sequencing was performed with immunoSEQ multiplex PCR; in TCRdb, only in-frame clones are kept and a portion is missing. The data hold about 2.1 million clones, with approximately 94% observed a single time. This record comes from a study of shared clonotypes between healthy human individuals. About the research overall: Each donor had three CD4 naive, three CD4 memory, two CD8 naive and one CD8 memory plate. Study conclusions and caveats: Non-shared clonotypes displayed generation probabilities falling below those of clonotypes present in all four donors.

Selected positively for CCR7 and CD45RO-negative, naive CD8 cells excluded terminally differentiated effector memory CD45RA+ cells. Germline V gene sequence: CDR1 SGHRS, CDR2 YFSETQ. V was pared by 4 bases and J by 8 bases, with 12 bases of the junction left unmatched. This CDR3 comprises 17 residues. The source material was naive CD8+ T cells from PBMCs. This TCR derives from a man younger than 30 in good health. Some clones in this sample may be carry-over from other donors' samples. The chain recombines TRBV5-1 with TRBJ2-1, with 13 positions matching TRBD2. The CDR3 DNA reads TGCGCCAGCAGCCCGCTCCCGACTAGCGGGAGGTTGGATGAGCAGTTCTTC. It encodes CASSPLPTSGRLDEQFF.